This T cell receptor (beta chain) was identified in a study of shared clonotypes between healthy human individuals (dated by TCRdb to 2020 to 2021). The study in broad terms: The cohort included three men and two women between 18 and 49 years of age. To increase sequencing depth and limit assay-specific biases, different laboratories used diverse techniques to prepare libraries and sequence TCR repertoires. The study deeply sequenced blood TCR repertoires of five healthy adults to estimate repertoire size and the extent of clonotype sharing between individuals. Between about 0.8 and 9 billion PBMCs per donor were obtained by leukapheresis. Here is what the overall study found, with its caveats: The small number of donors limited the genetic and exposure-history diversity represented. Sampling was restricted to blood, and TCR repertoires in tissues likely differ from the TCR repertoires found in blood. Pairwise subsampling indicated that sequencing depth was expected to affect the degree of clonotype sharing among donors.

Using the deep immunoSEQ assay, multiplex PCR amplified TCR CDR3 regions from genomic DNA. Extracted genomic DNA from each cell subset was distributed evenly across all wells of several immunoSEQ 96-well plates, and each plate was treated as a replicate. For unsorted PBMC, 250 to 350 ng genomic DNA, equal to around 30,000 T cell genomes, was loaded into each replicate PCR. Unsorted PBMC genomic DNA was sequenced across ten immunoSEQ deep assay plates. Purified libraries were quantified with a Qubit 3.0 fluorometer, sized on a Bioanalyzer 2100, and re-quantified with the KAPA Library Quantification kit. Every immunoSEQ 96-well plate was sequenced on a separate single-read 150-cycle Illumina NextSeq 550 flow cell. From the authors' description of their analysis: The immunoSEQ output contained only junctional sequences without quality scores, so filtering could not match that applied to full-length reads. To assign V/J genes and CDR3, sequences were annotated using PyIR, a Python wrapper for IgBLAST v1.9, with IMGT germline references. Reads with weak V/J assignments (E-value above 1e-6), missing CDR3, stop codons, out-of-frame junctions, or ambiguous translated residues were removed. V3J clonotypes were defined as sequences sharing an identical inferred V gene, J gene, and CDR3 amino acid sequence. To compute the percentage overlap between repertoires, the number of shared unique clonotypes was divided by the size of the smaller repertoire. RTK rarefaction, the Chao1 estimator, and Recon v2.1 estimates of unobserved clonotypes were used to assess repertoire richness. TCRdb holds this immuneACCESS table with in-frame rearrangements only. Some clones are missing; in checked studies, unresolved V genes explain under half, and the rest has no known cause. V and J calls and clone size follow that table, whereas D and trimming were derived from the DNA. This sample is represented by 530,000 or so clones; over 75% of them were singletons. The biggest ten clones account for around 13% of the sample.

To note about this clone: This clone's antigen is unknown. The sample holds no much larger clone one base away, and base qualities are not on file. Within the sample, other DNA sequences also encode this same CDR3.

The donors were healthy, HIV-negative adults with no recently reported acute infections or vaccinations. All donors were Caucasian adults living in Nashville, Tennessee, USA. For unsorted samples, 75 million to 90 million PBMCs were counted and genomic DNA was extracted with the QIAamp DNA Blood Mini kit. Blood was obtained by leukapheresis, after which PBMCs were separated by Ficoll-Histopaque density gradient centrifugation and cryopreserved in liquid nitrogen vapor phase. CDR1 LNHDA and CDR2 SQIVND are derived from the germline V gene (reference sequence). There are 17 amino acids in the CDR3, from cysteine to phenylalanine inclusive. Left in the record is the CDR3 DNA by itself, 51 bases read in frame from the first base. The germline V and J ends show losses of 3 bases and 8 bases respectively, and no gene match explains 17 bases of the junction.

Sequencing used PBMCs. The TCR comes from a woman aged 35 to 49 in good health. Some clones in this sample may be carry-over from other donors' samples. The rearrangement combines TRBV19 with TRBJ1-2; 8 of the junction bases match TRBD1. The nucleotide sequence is TGTGCCAGTAGTATCCCTCCGGGACAGGCTGACAGAGGAGGCTACACCTTC. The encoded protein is CASSIPPGQADRGGYTF.